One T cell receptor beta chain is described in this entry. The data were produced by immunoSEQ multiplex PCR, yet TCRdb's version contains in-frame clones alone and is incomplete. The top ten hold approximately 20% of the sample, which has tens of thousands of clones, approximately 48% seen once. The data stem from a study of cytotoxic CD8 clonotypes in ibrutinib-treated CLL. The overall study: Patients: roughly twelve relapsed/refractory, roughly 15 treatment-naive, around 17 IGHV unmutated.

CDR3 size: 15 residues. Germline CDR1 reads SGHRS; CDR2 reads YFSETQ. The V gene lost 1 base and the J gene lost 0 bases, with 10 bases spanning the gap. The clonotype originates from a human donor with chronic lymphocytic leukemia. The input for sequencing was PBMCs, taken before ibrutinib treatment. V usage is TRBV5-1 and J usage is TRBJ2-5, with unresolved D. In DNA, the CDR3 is TGCGCCAGCAGCTTGAGTTTAACATACCAAGAGACCCAGTACTTC. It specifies CASSLSLTYQETQYF.